This TCR beta chain was sequenced during a study of regulatory T cells in long-lasting Graves disease. Arm-PCR of CDR3 regions and iRepertoire HTBI primers were used to build TCR beta libraries. TCRdb reprocessed the multiplex PCR reads via MiXCR and lists one record per CDR3 protein. The sample carries over 400,000 distinct CDR3 sequences, 14% recorded once. Described time point: newly diagnosed GD, antithyroid drugs for less than 3 months. There was RNA extracted from PBMCs, and the TCR library was made from it. Germline V gene sequence: CDR1 WNHNN, CDR2 SYGVQD (reference sequence). The ends were cut back, 2 bases at V and 2 bases at J, with 15 bases in the middle. This CDR3 has 16 residues. The data were also submitted as part of a second study, on T cells in Graves' hyperthyroidism and ophthalmopathy. That work states: Those patients with uncontrolled infection, other autoimmune disease, pregnancy or lactation were excluded. With the HTBI primer set, the TCR CDR3 went through a first round of RT-PCR.

The material was peripheral blood mononuclear cells (PBMCs), obtained at new diagnosis, from a patient treated with antithyroid drugs. The V and J genes are TRBV10-1 and TRBJ2-5, with D perhaps matching TRBD1 or TRBD2 (5 bases each). This clonotype was obtained from a woman in her 50s with Graves disease. The CDR3 is CASSEMGTAAQETQYF. The DNA for the CDR3 is TGCGCCAGCAGTGAGATGGGGACGGCGGCACAAGAGACCCAGTACTTC.